This TCR beta chain was recorded in a study of T cell responses to AZD1222 COVID-19 vaccine. Whole-study findings and limits: The peak T cell response came first, and repertoires were sampled only after it. Vaccine-related CD4 TCRs covered spike, predominating at 160-218 and 743-854.

Assay used: immunoSEQ multiplex PCR; TCRdb lists only in-frame clones, some missing. The sample contains around 99,000 clones, 85% to 95% of which appear only once. In the case of this clone: Its specificity is not known.

The germline V gene has CDR1 LGHNA and CDR2 YSLEER. V was pared by 0 bases and J by 4 bases, with 9 bases between. The CDR3 length is 14 residues. The chain recombines TRBV4-3 with TRBJ1-1, with D hard to call. The sequence derives from an adult who received the AZD1222 COVID-19 vaccine. Sample: peripheral blood, taken 28 days after the second AZD1222 dose. The CDR3 is CASSQDRTTTEAFF. The DNA of the CDR3 is TGCGCCAGCAGCCAAGATCGTACAACCACTGAAGCTTTCTTT.